The next 20 T cell receptor beta chains were all read from a single sample in a study of shared clonotypes between healthy human individuals. Assay: immunoSEQ multiplex PCR; the TCRdb copy retains only in-frame clones and omits some. The repertoire has roughly 1 million clones, roughly 74% of them found once; the top ten carry approximately 0.5%. Specimen: memory CD4+ T cells from PBMCs. Documented subset: CD45RA-negative fraction. The origin of the receptors is a young man in good health. Some clones in this sample may be carry-over from other donors' samples.

The chain employs TRBV10-3 and TRBJ1-2, with D perhaps TRBD1 (5 bases). Trimming stripped 2 bases from V and 6 bases from J, with 10 bases between. Germline CDR1 is ENHRY and CDR2 is SYGVKD. The CDR3 runs 13 residues. CDR3 DNA sequence: TGTGCCATCAGTGAGACGGGGACCAATGGCTACACCTTC. Protein: CAISETGTNGYTF.

The gene calls are TRBV5-1 and TRBJ2-2; 7 bases are shared with TRBD1. CDR1 and CDR2 from the germline V gene are SGHRS and YFSETQ. There are 15 residues in the CDR3. V shed 2 bases and J 4 bases; nucleotides not matched to a gene: 5. The chain's CDR3 is CASSFRGTVTGELFF. The CDR3 nucleotides read TGCGCCAGCAGCTTTCGTGGGACAGTCACCGGGGAGCTGTTTTTT.

V usage is TRBV30 and J usage is TRBJ2-1; the D gene is possibly TRBD2 (5 bases). V lost 2 bases to trimming and J lost 0 bases, with 20 bases between them. CDR1 and CDR2 from the germline V gene are GTSNPN and SVGIG (reference sequence). The CDR3 contains 18 residues. Here the CDR3 DNA reads TGTGCCTGGAGTATCAAGCGGAGTAGCGTAAGCTCCTACAATGAGCAGTTCTTC. Residues: CAWSIKRSSVSSYNEQFF.

The rearrangement links TRBV9 to TRBJ2-7, with TRBD1 identical over 10 bases. Trimming at V came to 4 bases and at J to 2 bases, leaving 3 bases not matched to a gene. Germline CDR1 is SGDLS and CDR2 is YYNGEE. The CDR3 has 14 amino acids. The CDR3 protein is CASSLGQGTYEQYF. DNA for the CDR3: TGTGCCAGCAGCCTGGGACAGGGGACCTACGAGCAGTACTTC. The entire variable domain, with the rest obtained from reference TRBV9 and TRBJ2-7, is as follows: DSGVTQTPKHLITATGQRVTLRCSPRSGDLSVYWYQQSLDQGLQFLIQYYNGEERAKGNILERFSAQQFPDLHSELNLSSLELGDSALYFCASSLGQGTYEQYFGPGTRLTVT.

This chain links TRBV19 with TRBJ2-1, with 8 bases aligning to TRBD2. The CDR3 has 13 residues. Germline CDR1 is LNHDA and CDR2 is SQIVND (reference sequence). Unmatched junction bases numbered 4, after V lost 5 bases and J lost 7 bases. CDR3 coding DNA: TGTGCCAGTAGTCGACTAGCGTGGAATGAGCAGTTCTTC. Residues: CASSRLAWNEQFF.

The V call is TRBV4-1, the J call TRBJ2-2, with D possibly matching TRBD2 (5 bases). The V end lost 4 bases, the J end lost 5 bases, and 14 bases lay between the germline ends. The CDR3 has 15 residues. Germline CDR1 is MGHRA and CDR2 is YSYEKL. CDR3 loop: CASSPRAWETGELFF. CDR3 in DNA: TGCGCCAGCAGCCCCCGAGCGTGGGAGACCGGGGAGCTGTTTTTT.

The chain combines TRBV27 with TRBJ1-5, with unresolved D. CDR1 MNHEY and CDR2 SMNVEV come from the germline V gene (reference sequence). The CDR3 is 14 amino acids. Trimming removed 7 bases at V and 0 bases at J, with 10 bases between. For the CDR3, the DNA is TGTGCCAGCAAGGCCGCCGATAGCAATCAGCCCCAGCATTTT. Protein sequence: CASKAADSNQPQHF.

The V and J genes are TRBV9 and TRBJ2-2, with a possible D match to TRBD1 (7 bases). CDR1 is SGDLS, CDR2 YYNGEE, per germline. The CDR3 sequence is 16 residues long. The V end was cut by 0 bases, the J end by 3 bases, with 12 bases between. This CDR3 is CASSVEGGGYTGELFF. The CDR3 DNA reads as TGTGCCAGCAGCGTAGAAGGAGGGGGCTACACCGGGGAGCTGTTTTTT.

The V and J genes are TRBV5-1 and TRBJ2-3; the D is unclear. This CDR3 is built from 15 residues. CDR1 SGHRS and CDR2 YFSETQ come from the germline V gene. The V end was cut by 6 bases, the J end by 1 base, with 15 bases between. CDR3 sequence: CASTTSPLGTDTQYF. DNA of the CDR3: TGCGCCAGCACCACAAGCCCCCTTGGCACAGATACGCAGTATTTT.

V usage is TRBV4-1 and J usage is TRBJ2-5, with D maybe TRBD1 (6 bases). V was cut by 1 base and J by 0 bases, with 15 bases left in between. Per the germline V gene, CDR1 is MGHRA and CDR2 is YSYEKL. The CDR3 is made up of 17 amino acids. In DNA, the CDR3 is TGCGCCAGCAGCCAAGGGGAACAGGGAATGTACCAAGAGACCCAGTACTTC. Its translation is CASSQGEQGMYQETQYF.

The CDR3 coding sequence is TGTGCCAGCAGCCCATCCGTGAGGAGCAATCAGCCCCAGCATTTT. This translates into CASSPSVRSNQPQHF. V is TRBV25-1 and J is TRBJ1-5, with D unresolved. The germline CDR1 and CDR2 sequences are MGHDK and SYGVNS. The CDR3 is made up of 15 amino acids. The ends were cut back, 6 bases at V and 1 base at J, with 13 bases in the middle.

This clone was counted between two and nine times. Other DNA sequences in this specimen translate into the identical CDR3. The chain employs TRBV6-5 and TRBJ1-1, with D unclear. CDR1 is MNHEY and CDR2 is SVGAGI in the germline V gene. V dropped 0 bases and J dropped 6 bases, with 5 bases sitting between them. The CDR3 runs to 12 residues. The CDR3 DNA reads TGTGCCAGCAGTTACTCTGGGTCTGAAGCTTTCTTT. The encoded protein is CASSYSGSEAFF.

V gene TRBV7-2 combines with J gene TRBJ2-3, with D maybe TRBD2 (5 bases). This CDR3 has 14 residues. V lost 4 bases, J lost 7 bases, and 15 bases lay in between. The V gene's germline CDR1 is SGHTA and CDR2 FQGNSA. The CDR3, as DNA: TGTGCCAGCAGCTCCGGAACGGGATTTAATACGCAGTATTTT. This sequence encodes CASSSGTGFNTQYF.

The rearrangement uses TRBV11-2 and TRBJ1-2; no firm D call. This CDR3 contains 15 residues. In germline, CDR1 is SGHAT, CDR2 FQNNGV. V was shortened by 1 base and J by 6 bases, with 15 bases between the two germline ends. CDR3 residues: CASSLVRDSSHGYTF. The CDR3 bases are TGTGCCAGCAGCTTAGTCCGGGATTCATCCCATGGCTACACCTTC.

The CDR3 DNA is TGTGCCAGCAAACCGACAGGAACACCCTACGAGCAGTACTTC. It translates to CASKPTGTPYEQYF. This rearrangement joins TRBV6-6 to TRBJ2-7; TRBD1 is a possible D gene (6 bases). The germline V gene has CDR1 MNHNY and CDR2 SVGAGI (reference sequence). V was clipped by 7 bases and J by 2 bases, with 15 bases between them. The CDR3 is made up of 14 amino acids.

The V call is TRBV6-4, the J call TRBJ2-1; D perhaps matches TRBD2 (6 bases). The V end was cut by 0 bases, the J end by 8 bases, with 17 bases between. Germline V gene data show CDR1 as MRHNA and CDR2 as SNTAGT. This CDR3 is built from 16 residues. The CDR3 sequence: CASSDSGGSRTDEQFF. The CDR3 bases are TGTGCCAGCAGTGACTCGGGGGGAAGCAGGACGGATGAGCAGTTCTTC.

The chain combines TRBV28 with TRBJ1-5; 8 bases line up with TRBD1. Germline V gene lookup returns CDR1 MDHEN and CDR2 SYDVKM. The CDR3 covers 15 residues. The junction had 12 bases not matched to a gene; V was cut back by 5 bases and J by 9 bases. The CDR3 here is CASSLLGQGLRPQHF. CDR3 DNA: TGTGCCAGCAGTCTTTTAGGACAGGGCCTACGGCCCCAGCATTTT.

The genes are TRBV29-1 and TRBJ2-5; tentatively, D is TRBD2 (5 bases). Looked up from germline, CDR1 is SQVTM and CDR2 is ANQGSEA. This CDR3 comprises 14 residues. V was cut by 0 bases and J by 5 bases, with 13 bases left in between. The CDR3: CSVEESRAAETQYF. The CDR3 DNA reads TGCAGCGTTGAAGAAAGTAGAGCGGCTGAGACCCAGTACTTC.

V is TRBV5-8 and J is TRBJ2-1, with D possibly being TRBD2 (5 bases). CDR1 and CDR2 (germline): SGHTS, YDEGEE. The CDR3 length is 15 residues. Trimming cost V 5 bases and J 2 bases, with 14 bases left between them. The CDR3 loop is CASRLPRGTYNEQFF. The CDR3 region has the DNA TGTGCCAGCAGACTCCCCCGGGGAACCTACAATGAGCAGTTCTTC.

This clone has just a few counts. V usage is TRBV10-1 and J usage is TRBJ2-1; 11 bases are shared with TRBD2. Trimming cost V 7 bases and J 7 bases; bases outside gene matches: 3. The CDR3 is 13 residues long. The germline gives CDR1 WNHNN, CDR2 SYGVQD (reference sequence). CDR3 nucleotide sequence: TGCGCCAGCATGCTAGCGGGAGGAAATGAGCAGTTCTTC. This sequence encodes CASMLAGGNEQFF.